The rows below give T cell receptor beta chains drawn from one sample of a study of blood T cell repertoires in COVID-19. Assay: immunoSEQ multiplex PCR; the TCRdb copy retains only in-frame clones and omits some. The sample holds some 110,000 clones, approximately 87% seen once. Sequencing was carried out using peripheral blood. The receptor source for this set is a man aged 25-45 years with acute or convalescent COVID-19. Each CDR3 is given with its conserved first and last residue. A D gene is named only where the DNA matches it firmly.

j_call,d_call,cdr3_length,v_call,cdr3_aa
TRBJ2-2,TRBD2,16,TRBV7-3,CASSLNSGGNTGELFF
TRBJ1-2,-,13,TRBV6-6,CASSYSSNYGYTF
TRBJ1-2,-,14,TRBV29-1,CSVEWAGTNYGYTF
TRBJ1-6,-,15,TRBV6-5,CASSYGTGMGSPLHF
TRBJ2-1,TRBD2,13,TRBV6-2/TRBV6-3,CASTPRGGNEQFF
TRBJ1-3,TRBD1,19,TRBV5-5,CASSLRLSSGTGVGNTIYF
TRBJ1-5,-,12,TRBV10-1,CASKGRPSPQHF
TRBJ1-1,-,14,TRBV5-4,CASSFTVSNTEAFF
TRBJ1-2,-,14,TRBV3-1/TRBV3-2,CASSQGPNNYGYTF
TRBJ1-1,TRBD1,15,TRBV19,CASSDTGGRDTEAFF
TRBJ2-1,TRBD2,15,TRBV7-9,CASSLREGPYNEQFF
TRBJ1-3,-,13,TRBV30,CAWSQANGNTIYF
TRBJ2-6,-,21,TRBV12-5,CASGWVPVYMEGLSGANVLTF
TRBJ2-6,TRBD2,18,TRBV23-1,CASSSLAGRPLGANVLTF
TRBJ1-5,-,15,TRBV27,CASSPSAGSNQPQHF
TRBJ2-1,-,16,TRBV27,CASRLRPQATYNEQFF
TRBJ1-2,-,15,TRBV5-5,CASSLDGSENYGYTF
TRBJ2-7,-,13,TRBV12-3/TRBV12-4,CASSLGLADEQYF
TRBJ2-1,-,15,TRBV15,CATSRWGGPYNEQFF
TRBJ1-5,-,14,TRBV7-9,CASSLAGVQAPQHF
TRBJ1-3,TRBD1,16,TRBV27,CASSLSGTDSGNTIYF
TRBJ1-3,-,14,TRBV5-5,CASSLEQDGNTIYF
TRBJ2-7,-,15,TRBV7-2,CASSLEAGQVYEQYF
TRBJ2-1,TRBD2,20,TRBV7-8,CASSLGTTSGGVFSYNEQFF
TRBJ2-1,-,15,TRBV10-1,CASSDRRTQENEQFF
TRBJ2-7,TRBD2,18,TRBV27,CASSKGTSGGPRGYEQYF
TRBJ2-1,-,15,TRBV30,CAWSAKRSSYNEQFF
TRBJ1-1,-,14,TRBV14,CASSARQRNTEAFF
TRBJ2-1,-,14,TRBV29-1,CSVVISGEARGQFF
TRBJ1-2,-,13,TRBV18,CASSEAEDYGYTF
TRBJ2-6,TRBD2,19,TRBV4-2,CASSPGLAGGPAGANVLTF
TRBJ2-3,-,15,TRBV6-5,CASSSGAGRTDTQYF
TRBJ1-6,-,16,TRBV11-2,CASSSPGTNTNSPLHF
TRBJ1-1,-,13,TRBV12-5,CASGLVGVTEAFF
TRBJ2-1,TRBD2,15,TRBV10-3,CAISEGLAGGQVEFF
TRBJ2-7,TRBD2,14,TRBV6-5,CASSPGTSGDEQYF
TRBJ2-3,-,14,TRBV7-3,CASSLQTSTDTQYF